This passage covers 31 T cell receptor beta chains from one sample sequenced in a study of blood T cell repertoires in COVID-19. The assay was immunoSEQ multiplex PCR, and TCRdb's table has in-frame clones only and misses some. This sample carries 200,000 to 250,000 clones, around 83% of them seen once, and the ten largest clones take 10%. The sequenced material came from peripheral blood. These TCRs come from a woman aged 50 to 65 with COVID-19, enrolled during active disease.

The chain employs TRBV9 and TRBJ1-2; no firm D call. Germline CDR1 reads SGDLS; CDR2 reads YYNGEE. V lost 3 bases to trimming and J lost 4 bases, with 16 bases between them. There are 15 residues in the CDR3. DNA for the CDR3: TGTGCCAGCAGCGCCTCCGGGATATCGAGCTATGGCTACACCTTC. Amino acids: CASSASGISSYGYTF.

This chain uses TRBV19 with TRBJ2-1; perhaps TRBD1 as D (6 bases). The CDR3 has 23 amino acids. Trimming removed 5 bases at V and 1 base at J, with 36 bases between. The germline CDR1 and CDR2 sequences are LNHDA and SQIVND (reference sequence). CDR3 region: CASSSGPGAQGHALRGSYNEQFF. DNA of the CDR3: TGTGCCAGTAGTTCCGGTCCCGGGGCGCAGGGACACGCGCTCCGGGGTTCCTACAATGAGCAGTTCTTC.

This chain uses TRBV9 with TRBJ1-2; 12 nucleotides align to TRBD1. J was trimmed by 6 bases and V by 3 bases; bases with no gene match: 9. CDR1 and CDR2 from the germline V gene are SGDLS and YYNGEE. The CDR3 has 16 residues. The CDR3 DNA reads TGTGCCAGCAGCGCCGGGGGACAGGGGGCGCGGCATGGCTACACCTTC. It specifies CASSAGGQGARHGYTF.

The chain combines TRBV2 with TRBJ2-3; D possibly corresponds to TRBD2 (7 bases). The CDR3 runs 14 residues. In germline, CDR1 is SNHLY, CDR2 FYNNEI. V was clipped by 6 bases and J by 5 bases, with 15 bases between them. CDR3: CASRRGGSLDTQYF. The DNA for the CDR3 is TGTGCCAGCAGGAGGGGGGGCAGTCTAGATACGCAGTATTTT.

V and J are TRBV4-3 and TRBJ1-2; no clear D. V was cut by 0 bases and J by 6 bases, with 14 bases left in between. Per germline, CDR1 LGHNA and CDR2 YSLEER. This CDR3 has 15 residues. The CDR3 sequence: CASSQDRASRNGYTF. CDR3 sequence (DNA): TGCGCCAGCAGCCAAGATCGTGCCTCGAGGAATGGCTACACCTTC.

The chain employs TRBV5-1 and TRBJ1-2; D might be TRBD1 (6 bases). The CDR3 length is 17 residues. Trimming shortened V by 0 bases and J by 7 bases, and 22 bases separated the two germline ends. Germline V lookup: CDR1 SGHRS, CDR2 YFSETQ. CDR3 bases: TGCGCCAGCAGCTTGGTGTTCCAGGGGCTCGGCGGTGGTGGCTACACCTTC. This encodes CASSLVFQGLGGGGYTF.

This clone was recorded only once. The V and J genes are TRBV9 and TRBJ1-3, with D maybe TRBD1 (6 bases). V lost 3 bases to trimming and J lost 2 bases, with 9 bases between them. CDR3 length equals 14 residues. Germline assignment: CDR1 SGDLS and CDR2 YYNGEE. CDR3 loop: CASSARTAGNTIYF. Here the CDR3 DNA reads TGTGCCAGCAGCGCCCGGACAGCTGGAAACACCATATATTTT. Complete variable domain (other parts from reference TRBV9 and TRBJ1-3): DSGVTQTPKHLITATGQRVTLRCSPRSGDLSVYWYQQSLDQGLQFLIQYYNGEERAKGNILERFSAQQFPDLHSELNLSSLELGDSALYFCASSARTAGNTIYFGEGSWLTVV.

V is TRBV5-1 and J is TRBJ2-3; 7 positions match TRBD2. CDR1 and CDR2 from the germline V gene are SGHRS and YFSETQ. J lost 3 bases, V lost 6 bases, and 7 bases had no gene match. The CDR3 is 14 amino acids. The CDR3 reads CASKLASGTDTQYF. CDR3 nucleotide sequence: TGCGCCAGCAAATTGGCTAGCGGAACAGATACGCAGTATTTT.

This chain joins TRBV27 and TRBJ1-2, with D unclear. CDR3 length: 15 amino acids. V was trimmed by 2 bases and J by 4 bases, leaving 14 bases between them. Germline CDR1 is MNHEY and CDR2 is SMNVEV (reference sequence). Here the CDR3 reads CASSLKGMEVYGYTF. The CDR3 DNA sequence: TGTGCCAGCAGTTTAAAGGGCATGGAGGTCTATGGCTACACCTTC.

Only a few counts were recorded for this clone. The V gene is TRBV29-1, the J gene TRBJ1-2; 8 nucleotides align to TRBD1. The CDR3 spans 12 residues. V shed 4 bases, J shed 8 bases, and the junction held 6 bases outside the gene matches. The V gene's germline CDR1 is SQVTM and CDR2 ANQGSEA. CDR3 DNA: TGCAGCGTTGCGGACAGGGTAGCCGGCTACACCTTC. It translates to CSVADRVAGYTF.

The chain joins TRBV6-1 to TRBJ2-2; the D gene is possibly TRBD1 (5 bases). The CDR3 has 15 amino acids. Per germline, CDR1 MNHNS and CDR2 SASEGT. V lost 1 base, J lost 3 bases, and 9 bases lay in between. CDR3 sequence (DNA): TGTGCCAGCAGTGAAGATATAGGGGACACCGGGGAGCTGTTTTTT. Translated, it gives CASSEDIGDTGELFF.

The chain uses TRBV18 and TRBJ2-5, with TRBD1 as a possible D gene (6 bases). The CDR3 is 13 residues long. With 3 bases removed from V and 3 bases from J, the gap between germline ends came to 8 bases. CDR1 KGHSH and CDR2 LQKENI come from the germline V gene. The CDR3 sequence is CASSPHREETQYF. In DNA form, the CDR3 reads TGTGCCAGCTCACCGCACAGGGAAGAGACCCAGTACTTC.

The chain employs TRBV6-2 or TRBV6-3 and TRBJ2-7; 11 bases align to TRBD2. CDR1 is MNHEY and CDR2 is SVGEGT in the germline V gene. V was pared by 2 bases and J by 5 bases, with 11 bases of the junction left unmatched. This CDR3 contains 17 residues. Here the CDR3 reads CASSYPTPGLAVDEQYF. CDR3 nucleotides: TGTGCCAGCAGTTACCCTACCCCGGGACTAGCGGTCGACGAGCAGTACTTC.

The V gene is TRBV28, the J gene TRBJ2-3; D is unclear. CDR1 and CDR2 (germline): MDHEN, SYDVKM. This CDR3 region has 12 residues. V gave up 5 bases and J gave up 4 bases, with 7 bases separating them. CDR3 region: CASSLPADTQYF. The CDR3 bases are TGTGCCAGCAGTCTACCCGCAGATACGCAGTATTTT. The full variable domain, its missing parts supplied by reference TRBV28 and TRBJ2-3, is DVKVTQSSRYLVKRTGEKVFLECVQDMDHENMFWYRQDPGLGLRLIYFSYDVKMKEKGDIPEGYSVSREKKERFSLILESASTNQTSMYLCASSLPADTQYFGPGTRLTVL.

The chain employs TRBV7-9 and TRBJ2-1, with TRBD1 identical over 10 bases. This CDR3 has 15 amino acids. Germline CDR1 SEHNR, CDR2 FQNEAQ (reference sequence). Trimming cost V 3 bases and J 7 bases; bases outside gene matches: 6. In DNA form, the CDR3 reads TGTGCCAGCAGCTTGATGGGGACAGGGGTAAATGAGCAGTTCTTC. Its protein product is CASSLMGTGVNEQFF.

CDR3 loop: CASSMGPGGNQPQHF. For the CDR3, the DNA is TGTGCCAGTAGTATGGGCCCGGGGGGAAATCAGCCCCAGCATTTT. The rearrangement links TRBV19 to TRBJ1-5; weak D call: TRBD1 (5 bases). The germline V gene has CDR1 LNHDA and CDR2 SQIVND (reference sequence). V lost 3 bases, J lost 4 bases, and 13 bases lay in between. This CDR3 has 15 amino acids.

The rearrangement joins TRBV19 to TRBJ1-1; no firm D call. CDR1 and CDR2 (germline): LNHDA, SQIVND (reference sequence). The CDR3 loop spans 12 amino acids. V lost 6 bases, J lost 7 bases, and 12 bases lay in between. The CDR3 DNA is TGTGCCAGTAGCATTGGTCTACGTGAAGCTTTCTTT. Its translation: CASSIGLREAFF.

The chain employs TRBV5-8 and TRBJ1-4; D might be TRBD1 (6 bases). This CDR3 has 15 residues. Germline lookup yields CDR1 SGHTS and CDR2 YDEGEE. V lost 0 bases to trimming and J lost 0 bases, with 6 bases between them. CDR3 region: CASSLGTATNEKLFF. CDR3 coding DNA: TGTGCCAGCAGCTTGGGGACAGCAACTAATGAAAAACTGTTTTTT.

The DNA of the CDR3 is TGTGCCAGCAGCCTGGAGCGGGGGGGAGGGACCGGGGAGCTGTTTTTT. It codes for CASSLERGGGTGELFF. The chain is built from TRBV4-2 and TRBJ2-2, with TRBD2 matching 10 bases. The CDR3 sequence is 16 residues long. Trimming at V came to 4 bases and at J to 5 bases, leaving 7 bases not matched to a gene. Per germline, CDR1 LGHNA and CDR2 YNFKEQ.

The chain employs TRBV7-2 and TRBJ1-1; 7 nucleotides match TRBD1. Germline V CDR1 and CDR2: SGHTA, FQGNSA. V shed 2 bases, J shed 11 bases, and the junction held 8 bases outside the gene matches. The CDR3 extends over 13 amino acids. For the CDR3, the DNA is TGTGCCAGCAGCTTAAGGGGGCCTGGGTGGGCTTTCTTT. It is translated as CASSLRGPGWAFF.

The chain employs TRBV28 and TRBJ2-4, with D unclear. The germline V and J ends were trimmed by 8 bases and 0 bases, with 11 bases remaining between them. The germline V gene has CDR1 MDHEN and CDR2 SYDVKM. The CDR3 has 14 residues. This CDR3 is CASSLSLAKNIQYF. Here the CDR3 DNA reads TGTGCCAGCTCCCTAAGCCTAGCCAAAAACATTCAGTACTTC. Full variable domain (outside the CDR3, taken from reference TRBV28 and TRBJ2-4): DVKVTQSSRYLVKRTGEKVFLECVQDMDHENMFWYRQDPGLGLRLIYFSYDVKMKEKGDIPEGYSVSREKKERFSLILESASTNQTSMYLCASSLSLAKNIQYFGAGTRLSVL.

In this sample, this clone turned up once. The chain recombines TRBV7-2 with TRBJ2-1; tentative D call: TRBD1 (5 bases). With 1 base removed from V and 10 bases from J, the gap between germline ends came to 14 bases. The CDR3 runs to 14 residues. Germline CDR1 is SGHTA and CDR2 is FQGNSA. The CDR3: CASSLGGIPQEQFF. The CDR3 DNA follows: TGTGCCAGCAGCTTAGGGGGCATACCGCAGGAGCAGTTCTTC.

This rearrangement joins TRBV28 to TRBJ1-2; D is perhaps TRBD1 (6 bases). Looked up from germline, CDR1 is MDHEN and CDR2 is SYDVKM. Trimming stripped 6 bases from V and 4 bases from J, with 18 bases between. There are 15 residues in the CDR3. CDR3 coding DNA: TGTGCCAGCAGACGCACAGGGTCCCCACTCTATGGCTACACCTTC. Residues: CASRRTGSPLYGYTF.

The rearrangement joins TRBV5-4 to TRBJ1-4; D unclear. This CDR3 comprises 16 residues. V was clipped by 2 bases and J by 0 bases, with 11 bases between them. From germline, CDR1 is SGHNT and CDR2 YYREEE (reference sequence). The CDR3 bases are TGTGCCAGCAGCTTAGGCCGGGTTACAACTAATGAAAAACTGTTTTTT. Translation gives CASSLGRVTTNEKLFF.

The rearrangement joins TRBV5-8 to TRBJ2-4, with D perhaps matching TRBD2 (5 bases). The CDR3 runs to 18 residues. Trimming cost V 4 bases and J 0 bases, with 20 bases left between them. Germline values: CDR1 SGHTS, CDR2 YDEGEE. CDR3 coding DNA: TGTGCCAGCAGCCGAGGGTTTCGGGAAACAACAGCCAAAAACATTCAGTACTTC. Amino acid sequence: CASSRGFRETTAKNIQYF.

The chain joins TRBV27 to TRBJ1-1; D unclear. Trimming shortened V by 6 bases and J by 1 base, and 6 bases separated the two germline ends. Looked up from germline, CDR1 is MNHEY and CDR2 is SMNVEV (reference sequence). The CDR3 totals 12 residues. In nucleotides, the CDR3 is TGTGCCAGCAGGAACAAGAACACTGAAGCTTTCTTT. This translates into CASRNKNTEAFF.

This sequence joins TRBV27 and TRBJ1-1; D perhaps matches TRBD1 (5 bases). The CDR3 consists of 14 residues. With 3 bases removed from V and 3 bases from J, the gap between germline ends came to 11 bases. Per the germline V gene, CDR1 is MNHEY and CDR2 is SMNVEV (reference sequence). Here the CDR3 reads CASSFGRGYTEAFF. DNA of the CDR3: TGTGCCAGCAGTTTTGGGAGGGGCTACACTGAAGCTTTCTTT.

The chain uses TRBV6-5 and TRBJ1-2, with 8 bases matching TRBD1. CDR3 size: 15 residues. Trimming took 2 bases from V and 2 from J; bases not matched to a gene: 4. Germline values: CDR1 MNHEY, CDR2 SVGAGI. CDR3 protein: CASSYRTGRNYGYTF. CDR3 nucleotides: TGTGCCAGCAGTTACCGGACAGGGCGAAACTATGGCTACACCTTC.

This chain links TRBV24-1 with TRBJ2-1; weak D call: TRBD1 (5 bases). Deletions cut 3 bases from V and 5 bases from J, with 13 bases between. The CDR3 totals 15 residues. Looked up from germline, CDR1 is KGHDR and CDR2 is SFDVKD. The CDR3 DNA sequence: TGTGCCACCAGTGATAGGGGAAGATGGGACAATGAGCAGTTCTTC. It yields the protein CATSDRGRWDNEQFF.

The chain recombines TRBV14 with TRBJ1-1; D is perhaps TRBD1 (6 bases). Trimming stripped 0 bases from V and 3 bases from J, with 14 bases between. The CDR3 has 16 amino acids. Germline V lookup: CDR1 SGHDN, CDR2 FVKESK. This CDR3 reads CASSQEGAVSDTEAFF. DNA of the CDR3: TGTGCCAGCAGCCAAGAGGGGGCCGTATCTGACACTGAAGCTTTCTTT.

This sequence joins TRBV6-5 and TRBJ2-7; D is unresolved. CDR3 length: 14 residues. Trimming stripped 5 bases from V and 2 bases from J, with 13 bases between. The germline V gene has CDR1 MNHEY and CDR2 SVGAGI. In DNA form, the CDR3 reads TGTGCCAGCAGTCCCCGAGGCTTGACCTACGAGCAGTACGTC. Translating it yields CASSPRGLTYEQYV.